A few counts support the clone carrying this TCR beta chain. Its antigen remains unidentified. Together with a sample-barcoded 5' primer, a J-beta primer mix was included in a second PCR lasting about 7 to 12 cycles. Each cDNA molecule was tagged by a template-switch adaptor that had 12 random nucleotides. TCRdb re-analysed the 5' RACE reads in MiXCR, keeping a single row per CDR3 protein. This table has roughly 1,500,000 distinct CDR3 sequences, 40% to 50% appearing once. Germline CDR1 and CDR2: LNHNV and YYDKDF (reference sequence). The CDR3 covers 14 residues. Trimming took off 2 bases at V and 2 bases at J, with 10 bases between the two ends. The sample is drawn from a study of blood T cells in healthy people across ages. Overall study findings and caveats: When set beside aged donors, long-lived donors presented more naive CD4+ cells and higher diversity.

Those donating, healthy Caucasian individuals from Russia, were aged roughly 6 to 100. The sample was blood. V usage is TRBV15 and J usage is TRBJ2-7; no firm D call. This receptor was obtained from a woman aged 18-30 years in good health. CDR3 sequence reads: CATSRNALPYEQYF. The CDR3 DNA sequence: TGTGCCACCAGCAGAAACGCCCTACCCTACGAGCAGTACTTC.